These 30 T cell receptor beta chains came from one sample sequenced in a study of radiotherapy plus CTLA-4 blockade in lung cancer (dated by TCRdb to 2016 to 2019). The library was prepared using the immunoSEQ multiplex PCR assay. Drawn from immuneACCESS, this table holds only the in-frame rearrangements with V and J called that TCRdb kept. Clones are partly lost; checked studies trace under half to an unresolved V gene and leave the rest unexplained. The sample table records 85,000 to 100,000 clones; about 88% of these occur just once. Together, the top ten hold approximately 15% of the sample. The material was peripheral blood, obtained from a patient treated with radiotherapy plus ipilimumab. These receptor sequences come from a human donor with non-small cell lung cancer that progressed on radiotherapy plus ipilimumab.

This clone has more than one count but fewer than ten. V usage is TRBV2 and J usage is TRBJ2-2; TRBD1 matches 7 bases. Germline-derived CDR1 and CDR2 are SNHLY and FYNNEI. The CDR3 is 16 amino acids. V dropped 2 bases and J dropped 5; count of bases not matched to a gene: 8. Here the CDR3 reads CASSESTGVVTGELFF. CDR3 in DNA: TGTGCCAGCAGTGAATCCACAGGGGTAGTTACCGGGGAGCTGTTTTTT. Full variable domain (rest looked up from reference TRBV2 and TRBJ2-2): EPEVTQTPSHQVTQMGQEVILRCVPISNHLYFYWYRQILGQKVEFLVSFYNNEISEKSEIFDDQFSVERPDGSNFTLKIRSTKLEDSAMYFCASSESTGVVTGELFFGEGSRLTVL.

This sequence joins TRBV6-1 and TRBJ2-5; unclear D gene. CDR1 and CDR2 from the germline V gene are MNHNS and SASEGT. Trimming removed 0 bases at V and 5 bases at J, with 10 bases between. The CDR3 extends over 14 amino acids. In DNA form, the CDR3 reads TGTGCCAGCAGTGAAGCGCCGAGCTGGGAGACCCAGTACTTC. The encoded protein is CASSEAPSWETQYF.

The V and J genes are TRBV28 and TRBJ1-5, with D hard to call. The CDR3 sequence is 12 residues long. With 2 bases removed from V and 7 bases from J, the gap between germline ends came to 6 bases. Germline assignment: CDR1 MDHEN and CDR2 SYDVKM. Here the CDR3 reads CASSLLAQPQHF. Written as DNA, the CDR3 is TGTGCCAGCAGTTTACTAGCGCAGCCCCAGCATTTT.

The V and J genes are TRBV28 and TRBJ1-5; D is uncertain. Germline lookup yields CDR1 MDHEN and CDR2 SYDVKM. The length of the CDR3 is 11 residues. V was pared by 3 bases and J by 7 bases, with 4 bases between. CDR3 bases: TGTGCCAGCAGTTTGAAACAGCCCCAGCATTTT. Translation: CASSLKQPQHF.

This clone was detected only a few times. The rearrangement links TRBV7-2 to TRBJ2-3; D remains ambiguous. Trimming left V 5 bases short and J 2 bases short, with 8 bases between. CDR3 length equals 13 residues. Looked up from germline, CDR1 is SGHTA and CDR2 is FQGNSA. The CDR3 nucleotides are TGTGCCAGCAGCCAATTATTCACAGATACGCAGTATTTT. Its protein product is CASSQLFTDTQYF.

This clone appeared once. The gene calls are TRBV18 and TRBJ2-2; unclear D gene. CDR1 and CDR2 from the germline V gene are KGHSH and LQKENI. Trimming removed 4 bases at V and 1 base at J, with 4 bases between. This CDR3 comprises 13 residues. Here the CDR3 reads CASSHGNTGELFF. The CDR3 DNA is TGTGCCAGCTCACACGGGAACACCGGGGAGCTGTTTTTT.

The chain recombines TRBV5-1 with TRBJ2-7; 7 nucleotides agree with TRBD2. The CDR3 loop spans 13 amino acids. Germline assignment: CDR1 SGHRS and CDR2 YFSETQ. V dropped 0 bases and J dropped 5; count of bases not matched to a gene: 2. For the CDR3, the DNA is TGCGCCAGCAGCTTGGGTACTAGCGACGAGCAGTACTTC. Translation: CASSLGTSDEQYF.

This clone was found once. The J gene is TRBJ2-5, the V gene TRBV5-4, with D hard to call. The CDR3 totals 11 residues. The germline CDR1 and CDR2 sequences are SGHNT and YYREEE (reference sequence). The ends were cut back, 5 bases at V and 11 bases at J, with 13 bases in the middle. CDR3 amino acids: CASSNTQEQYF. The CDR3 region has the DNA TGTGCCAGCAGTAATACTCAGGAGCAGTACTTC.

The chain combines TRBV6-1 with TRBJ2-1; no reliable D call. Looked up from germline, CDR1 is MNHNS and CDR2 is SASEGT. This CDR3 has 15 residues. Trimming removed 1 base from V and 5 bases from J, with 12 bases in between. The CDR3 coding sequence is TGTGCCAGCAGTGAAGACTTCCTAAGGAACAATGAGCAGTTCTTC. Translating gives CASSEDFLRNNEQFF.

This clone has only one observation. V and J are TRBV6-5 and TRBJ1-1; 7 nucleotides match TRBD1. The CDR3 contains 14 residues. Germline CDR1 is MNHEY and CDR2 is SVGAGI. The V gene end was trimmed by 6 bases and the J gene end by 6 bases; junction bases not matched to a gene: 10. Written as DNA, the CDR3 is TGTGCCAGCAGGCGACACGGACAGGACGCTGAAGCTTTCTTT. As protein: CASRRHGQDAEAFF.

This chain joins TRBV27 and TRBJ1-2, with unresolved D. In germline, CDR1 is MNHEY, CDR2 SMNVEV (reference sequence). The V and J ends lost 3 bases and 4 bases respectively, with 15 bases between them. CDR3 length: 15 amino acids. The CDR3, as DNA: TGTGCCAGCAGTTTGTCTACACGGAACCTCTATGGCTACACCTTC. As protein: CASSLSTRNLYGYTF.

The gene calls are TRBV5-1 and TRBJ2-1, with a weak D call TRBD2 (5 bases). Germline V gene lookup returns CDR1 SGHRS and CDR2 YFSETQ. The CDR3 length is 17 residues. V gave up 5 bases and J gave up 2 bases, with 20 bases separating them. CDR3 nucleotide sequence: TGCGCCAGCAGTTCGCCCCGGGATCGGCCCACCTACAATGAGCAGTTCTTC. This codes for CASSSPRDRPTYNEQFF.

The gene calls are TRBV30 and TRBJ2-7, with 13 bases that match TRBD2. CDR3 size: 16 residues. The germline CDR1 and CDR2 sequences are GTSNPN and SVGIG (reference sequence). V was pared by 2 bases and J by 4 bases, with 8 bases of the junction left unmatched. Here the CDR3 DNA reads TGTGCCTGGAGTCCCCTCGGACTAGCGGGAGAGTACGAGCAGTACTTC. As protein: CAWSPLGLAGEYEQYF.

V is TRBV18 and J is TRBJ1-5; possibly TRBD1 for D (5 bases). Trimming removed 5 bases from V and 1 base from J, with 18 bases in between. The CDR3 has 17 residues. The germline V gene encodes CDR1 KGHSH and CDR2 LQKENI. In DNA, the CDR3 is TGTGCCAGCTCATCACGAGGGGAGTACGTAAGCAATCAGCCCCAGCATTTT. Protein product: CASSSRGEYVSNQPQHF.

The chain carries TRBV14 and TRBJ2-2; possibly TRBD1 for D (6 bases). V lost 0 bases, J lost 4 bases, and 12 bases lay in between. The CDR3 consists of 16 residues. Germline V lookup: CDR1 SGHDN, CDR2 FVKESK. CDR3 DNA: TGTGCCAGCAGCCAAGACTGGCAGGGGTTCACCGGGGAGCTGTTTTTT. Residues: CASSQDWQGFTGELFF.

This sequence joins TRBV10-3 and TRBJ2-7, with 12 bases lining up with TRBD2. Germline assignment: CDR1 ENHRY and CDR2 SYGVKD. The CDR3 contains 14 residues. With V trimmed by 10 bases and J by 0 bases, 4 bases remained unmatched. The CDR3 DNA follows: TGTGCCACCCTACTAGCGGGAGGCTCCTACGAGCAGTACTTC. It yields the protein CATLLAGGSYEQYF.

The rearrangement joins TRBV6-1 to TRBJ1-2; D gene uncertain. The V gene's germline CDR1 is MNHNS and CDR2 SASEGT. The CDR3 sequence is 12 residues long. V gave up 6 bases and J gave up 1 base, with 6 bases separating them. The CDR3 coding sequence is TGTGCCAGCAGGATAAATAACTATGGCTACACCTTC. It yields the protein CASRINNYGYTF.

CDR3 bases: TGTGCCAGCAGGCCCCGACAGGGCCCCTATGGCTACACCTTC. This codes for CASRPRQGPYGYTF. This rearrangement joins TRBV6-5 to TRBJ1-2; 7 bases align to TRBD1. The germline CDR1 and CDR2 sequences are MNHEY and SVGAGI. The CDR3 length is 14 residues. V was pared by 6 bases and J by 4 bases, with 8 bases of the junction left unmatched.

The genes are TRBV28 and TRBJ1-5, with D possibly matching TRBD1 (5 bases). The CDR3 sequence is 12 residues long. CDR1 and CDR2 (germline): MDHEN, SYDVKM. Trimming removed 8 bases from V and 5 bases from J, with 10 bases in between. The CDR3 here is CASGGWDQPQHF. Written as DNA, the CDR3 is TGTGCCAGCGGGGGGTGGGATCAGCCCCAGCATTTT.

CDR3 in amino acids: CASSPGTGSAGELFF. The CDR3 region has the DNA TGTGCCAGTAGCCCTGGGACAGGGTCGGCCGGGGAGCTGTTTTTT. The rearrangement uses TRBV19 and TRBJ2-2, with 9 bases aligning to TRBD1. Per the germline V gene, CDR1 is LNHDA and CDR2 is SQIVND (reference sequence). J gave up 6 bases and V 6 bases, and 8 bases lay outside the gene matches. This CDR3 has 15 residues.

The rearrangement links TRBV28 to TRBJ1-2; 8 nucleotides line up with TRBD1. Germline V gives CDR1 MDHEN, CDR2 SYDVKM. J lost 5 bases, V lost 7 bases, and 12 bases had no gene match. CDR3 length: 15 amino acids. Written as DNA, the CDR3 is TGTGCCAGCAACTATCCTGGACAGGGACGGTATGGCTACACCTTC. Translated, it gives CASNYPGQGRYGYTF.

J is TRBJ2-2 and V is TRBV19; D possibly corresponds to TRBD2 (6 bases). The CDR3 totals 13 residues. The germline V and J ends were trimmed by 6 bases and 3 bases, with 8 bases remaining between them. Germline V gene lookup returns CDR1 LNHDA and CDR2 SQIVND (reference sequence). The CDR3 region has the DNA TGTGCCAGTAGCGGGACTCACACCGGGGAGCTGTTTTTT. Encoded protein: CASSGTHTGELFF.

Concerning this clone itself: One end of the junction is discordant with germline, which a read error may explain. V is TRBV2 and J is TRBJ2-7; 8 nucleotides line up with TRBD1. Germline V gene lookup returns CDR1 SNHLY and CDR2 FYNNEI. The CDR3 contains 14 residues. The CDR3 DNA is TGTGCCAGCAGTGCTGTGGCAGGGGGCCCCCTCCAGGGGTTC. Amino acid sequence: CASSAVAGGPLQGF.

The gene calls are TRBV2 and TRBJ2-7, with D unresolved. Germline-derived CDR1 and CDR2 are SNHLY and FYNNEI. The CDR3 totals 12 residues. Trimming took off 10 bases at V and 1 base at J, with 11 bases between the two ends. CDR3 residues: CATALGSYEQYF. Written as DNA, the CDR3 is TGTGCCACCGCGCTAGGGTCCTACGAGCAGTACTTC.

The chain combines TRBV7-2 with TRBJ2-1; 9 nucleotides line up with TRBD2. This CDR3 contains 15 residues. V shed 1 base and J 4 bases; nucleotides not matched to a gene: 2. Germline V CDR1 and CDR2: SGHTA, FQGNSA. The CDR3 loop is CASSLVAGVYNEQFF. As DNA, the CDR3 is TGTGCCAGCAGCTTAGTAGCGGGAGTTTACAATGAGCAGTTCTTC.

V gene TRBV2 combines with J gene TRBJ2-2; 7 bases are a match to TRBD1. The CDR3 is made up of 14 amino acids. Germline CDR1 is SNHLY and CDR2 is FYNNEI. V lost 7 bases, J lost 1 base, and 3 bases stayed unmatched. The CDR3 loop is CASTGQRNTGELFF. As DNA, the CDR3 is TGTGCCAGCACGGGACAGAGGAACACCGGGGAGCTGTTTTTT.

Concerning this clone: A junction end diverges from the germline sequence, so it may reflect a read error. V gene TRBV6-1 combines with J gene TRBJ1-2; D is perhaps TRBD1 (5 bases). CDR1 is MNHNS and CDR2 is SASEGT in the germline V gene. The CDR3 is 12 residues long. In DNA form, the CDR3 reads TGTGCCAGCAATAGGGGAGGAACCAGGCTCGCCTTC. Amino acids: CASNRGGTRLAF.

The chain employs TRBV27 and TRBJ2-7, with 8 bases fitting TRBD1. J gave up 4 bases and V 6 bases, and 5 bases lay outside the gene matches. The CDR3 is made up of 13 amino acids. Germline CDR1 and CDR2: MNHEY and SMNVEV (reference sequence). CDR3 region: CASRRTGNYEQYF. CDR3 nucleotides: TGTGCCAGCAGACGGACAGGGAATTACGAGCAGTACTTC.

The chain recombines TRBV5-1 with TRBJ2-7; tentatively, D is TRBD1 (6 bases). The germline V and J ends were trimmed by 2 bases and 8 bases, with 20 bases remaining between them. The CDR3 consists of 15 residues. The germline gives CDR1 SGHRS, CDR2 YFSETQ. CDR3 coding DNA: TGCGCCAGCAGCTTCGAAGGGGGTGATGGCGGTCAGCAGTACTTC. Its protein product is CASSFEGGDGGQQYF.

J is TRBJ2-7 and V is TRBV6-5; D is possibly TRBD1 (7 bases). CDR3 length equals 15 residues. Germline CDR1 MNHEY, CDR2 SVGAGI. Trimming took 0 bases from V and 5 from J, leaving 14 bases between them. For the CDR3, the DNA is TGTGCCAGCAGTTACTCGGAGGGGGCGCTCCACGAGCAGTACTTC. Translating gives CASSYSEGALHEQYF.